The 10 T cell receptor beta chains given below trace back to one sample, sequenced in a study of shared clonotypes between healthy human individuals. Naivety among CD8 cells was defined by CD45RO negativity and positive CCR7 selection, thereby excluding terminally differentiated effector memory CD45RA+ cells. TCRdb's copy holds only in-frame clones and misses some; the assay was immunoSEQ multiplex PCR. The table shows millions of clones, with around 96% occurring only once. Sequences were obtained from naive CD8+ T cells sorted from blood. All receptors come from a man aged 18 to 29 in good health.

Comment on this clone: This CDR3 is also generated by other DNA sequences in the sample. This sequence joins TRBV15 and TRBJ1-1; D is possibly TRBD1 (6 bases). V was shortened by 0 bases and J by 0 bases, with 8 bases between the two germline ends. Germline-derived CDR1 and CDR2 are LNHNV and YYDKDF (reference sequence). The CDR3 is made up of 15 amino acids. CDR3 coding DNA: TGTGCCACCAGCAGAGACAGGGGACTGAACACTGAAGCTTTCTTT. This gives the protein CATSRDRGLNTEAFF.

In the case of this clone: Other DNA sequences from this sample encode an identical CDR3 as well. This CDR3 is CASSYPGGEQYF. CDR3 DNA: TGTGCCAGCAGTTACCCGGGGGGCGAGCAGTACTTC. The chain employs TRBV6-5 and TRBJ2-7; 7 bases fit TRBD2. V gave up 2 bases and J gave up 6 bases; unmatched junction bases: 1. In germline, CDR1 is MNHEY, CDR2 SVGAGI. The CDR3 has 12 amino acids.

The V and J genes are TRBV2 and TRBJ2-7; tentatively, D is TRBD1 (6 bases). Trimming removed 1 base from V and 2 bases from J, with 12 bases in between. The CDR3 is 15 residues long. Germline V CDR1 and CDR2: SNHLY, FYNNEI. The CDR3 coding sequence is TGTGCCAGCAGTGAAGAGGACAGCGGTACCTACGAGCAGTACTTC. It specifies CASSEEDSGTYEQYF.

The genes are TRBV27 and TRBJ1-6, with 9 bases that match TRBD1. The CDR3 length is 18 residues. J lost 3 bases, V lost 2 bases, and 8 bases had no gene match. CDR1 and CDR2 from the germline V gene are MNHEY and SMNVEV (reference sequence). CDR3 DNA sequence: TGTGCCAGCAGTTTAAATACAGGGGGCAAATTCTATAATTCACCCCTCCACTTT. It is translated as CASSLNTGGKFYNSPLHF.

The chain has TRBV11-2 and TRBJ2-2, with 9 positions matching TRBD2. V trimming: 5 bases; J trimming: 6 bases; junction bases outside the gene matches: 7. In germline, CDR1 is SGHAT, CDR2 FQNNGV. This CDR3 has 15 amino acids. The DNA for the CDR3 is TGTGCCAGCAGCCCGCGGGGGGGTCCCGCCGGGGAGCTGTTTTTT. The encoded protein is CASSPRGGPAGELFF.

The CDR3 nucleotides are TGCGCCAGCAGCCCTGGAGATTGGCACACTGAAGCTTTCTTT. It translates to CASSPGDWHTEAFF. The chain is built from TRBV4-3 and TRBJ1-1; D gene uncertain. V dropped 4 bases and J dropped 3 bases, with 12 bases sitting between them. From germline, CDR1 is LGHNA and CDR2 YSLEER. The CDR3 loop spans 14 amino acids.

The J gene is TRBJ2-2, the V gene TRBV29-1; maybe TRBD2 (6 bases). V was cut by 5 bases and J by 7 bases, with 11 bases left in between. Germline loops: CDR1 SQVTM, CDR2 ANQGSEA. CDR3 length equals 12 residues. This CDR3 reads CSVLGGVGELFF. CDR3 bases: TGCAGCGTTCTCGGAGGGGTCGGGGAGCTGTTTTTT.

CDR3 sequence reads: CASSFSGSSYNEQFF. The CDR3 DNA sequence: TGTGCCAGCAGCTTCAGCGGAAGCTCCTACAATGAGCAGTTCTTC. J is TRBJ2-1 and V is TRBV9, with D possibly TRBD2 on 5 matching bases. Trimming removed 4 bases at V and 0 bases at J, with 11 bases between. Germline loops: CDR1 SGDLS, CDR2 YYNGEE. This CDR3 is 15 amino acids long.

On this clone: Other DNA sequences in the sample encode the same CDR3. CDR3 sequence reads: CASSLGGADTQYF. CDR3 coding DNA: TGCGCCAGCAGCTTAGGGGGAGCAGATACGCAGTATTTT. This chain connects TRBV5-1 to TRBJ2-3; the D gene is possibly TRBD1 (6 bases). This CDR3 spans 13 amino acids. Germline assignment: CDR1 SGHRS and CDR2 YFSETQ. Trimming took off 2 bases at V and 4 bases at J, with 8 bases between the two ends.

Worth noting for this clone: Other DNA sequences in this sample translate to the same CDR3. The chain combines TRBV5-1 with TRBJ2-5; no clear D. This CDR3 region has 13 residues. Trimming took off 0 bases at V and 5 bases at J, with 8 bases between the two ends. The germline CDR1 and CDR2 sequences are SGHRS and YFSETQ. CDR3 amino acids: CASSLAGSETQYF. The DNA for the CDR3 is TGCGCCAGCAGCTTGGCCGGCTCGGAGACCCAGTACTTC.